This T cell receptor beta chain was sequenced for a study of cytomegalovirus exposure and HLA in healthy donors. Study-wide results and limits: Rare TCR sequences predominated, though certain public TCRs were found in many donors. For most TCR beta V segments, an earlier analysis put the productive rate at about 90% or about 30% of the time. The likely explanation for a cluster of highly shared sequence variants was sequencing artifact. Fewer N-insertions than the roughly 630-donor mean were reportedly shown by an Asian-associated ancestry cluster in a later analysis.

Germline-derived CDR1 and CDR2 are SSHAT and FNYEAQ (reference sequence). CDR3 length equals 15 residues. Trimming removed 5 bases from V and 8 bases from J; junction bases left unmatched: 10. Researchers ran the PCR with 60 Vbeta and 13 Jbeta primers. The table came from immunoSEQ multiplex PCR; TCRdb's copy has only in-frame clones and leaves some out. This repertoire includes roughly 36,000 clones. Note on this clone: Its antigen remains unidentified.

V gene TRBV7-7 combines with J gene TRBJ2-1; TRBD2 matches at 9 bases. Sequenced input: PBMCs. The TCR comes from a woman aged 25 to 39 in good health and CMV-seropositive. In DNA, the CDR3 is TGTGCCAGCAGCCCGGGGCTAGCGGGGTTGGATGAGCAGTTCTTC. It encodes CASSPGLAGLDEQFF. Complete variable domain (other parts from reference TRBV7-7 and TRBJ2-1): GAGVSQSPRYKVTKRGQDVTLRCDPISSHATLYWYQQALGQGPEFLTYFNYEAQPDKSGLPSDRFSAERPEGSISTLTIQRTEQRDSAMYRCASSPGLAGLDEQFFGPGTRLTVL.